These 10 T cell receptor beta chains were all obtained from the same sample, sequenced in a study of T cell responses to AZD1222 COVID-19 vaccine (dated by TCRdb to the early 2020s). Library preparation was by the immunoSEQ multiplex PCR assay. TCRdb stores this immuneACCESS table with in-frame sequences only. Part of the clones is absent; in the studies checked, under half of the shortfall reflects unresolved V genes, and no reason is known for the rest. The sample table contains some 120,000 clones; only one count was recorded for approximately 83% of them. The top ten clonotypes cover about 1.6% of the sample. According to the study, the label for this sample's time point signals: baseline before first vaccination. The source material was peripheral blood, sampled on day 0 of AZD1222 vaccination. The receptor set was obtained from an adult in good health.

The chain joins TRBV7-2 to TRBJ1-4; D is unresolved. The CDR3 totals 17 residues. The germline V and J ends were trimmed by 5 bases and 2 bases, with 18 bases remaining between them. CDR1 is SGHTA and CDR2 is FQGNSA in the germline V gene. The chain's CDR3 is CASSLTVASATNEKLFF. The CDR3 DNA sequence: TGTGCCAGCAGCCTTACTGTCGCCTCAGCCACTAATGAAAAACTGTTTTTT.

The rearrangement uses TRBV7-8 and TRBJ1-5, with 7 nucleotides matching TRBD1. Looked up from germline, CDR1 is SGHVS and CDR2 is FQNEAQ. After removal of 6 bases from V and 4 bases from J, the junction contained 6 bases not matched to a gene. The CDR3 is 14 amino acids. CDR3 in amino acids: CASSLRDRNQPQHF. In nucleotides, the CDR3 is TGTGCCAGCAGTCTCAGGGACAGAAATCAGCCCCAGCATTTT.

The gene calls are TRBV11-3 and TRBJ1-6, with 8 bases matching TRBD1. The V and J ends lost 5 bases and 7 bases, in that order; junction bases with no gene match: 10. The CDR3 spans 16 residues. CDR1 SGHNT and CDR2 YENEEA come from the germline V gene. CDR3 coding DNA: TGTGCCAGCAGCCCTTTGGCAGGGGGCGGAAATTCACCCCTCCACTTT. Residues: CASSPLAGGGNSPLHF.

The rearrangement joins TRBV7-9 to TRBJ2-4; D is unclear. This CDR3 contains 14 residues. Germline V gene data show CDR1 as SEHNR and CDR2 as FQNEAQ (reference sequence). V dropped 11 bases and J dropped 1 base, with 15 bases sitting between them. CDR3 coding DNA: TGTGCCGGCCGTCGAGATGGGGCCAAAAACATTCAGTACTTC. This gives the protein CAGRRDGAKNIQYF.

The chain links TRBV6-1 to TRBJ2-1; 10 bases are a match to TRBD2. The CDR3 spans 15 residues. CDR1 is MNHNS, CDR2 SASEGT, per germline. Unmatched junction bases numbered 5, after V lost 0 bases and J lost 9 bases. The CDR3 DNA reads TGTGCCAGCAGTGAAGCTTCTAGCGGGAGTGGTGAGCAGTTCTTC. It is translated as CASSEASSGSGEQFF.

This rearrangement joins TRBV6-5 to TRBJ1-1; TRBD1 matches 7 bases. This CDR3 is 14 amino acids long. The germline V gene encodes CDR1 MNHEY and CDR2 SVGAGI. Trimming took 6 bases from V and 5 from J; bases not matched to a gene: 9. The DNA of the CDR3 is TGTGCCAGCAGGAGGGCGACAGGGCGAACTGAAGCTTTCTTT. This sequence encodes CASRRATGRTEAFF.

The chain couples TRBV6-5 to TRBJ1-5; D is perhaps TRBD1 (5 bases). Deletions cut 5 bases from V and 2 bases from J, with 13 bases between. Germline V gene sequence: CDR1 MNHEY, CDR2 SVGAGI. CDR3 length equals 15 residues. The CDR3 bases are TGTGCCAGCAGTCCTGTCAGGGCGCGCAATCAGCCCCAGCATTTT. Amino acids: CASSPVRARNQPQHF.

The chain couples TRBV20-1 to TRBJ1-6; maybe TRBD1 (5 bases). The length of the CDR3 is 14 residues. In germline, CDR1 is DFQATT, CDR2 SNEGSKA (reference sequence). Between the trimmed V and J ends, which lost 6 bases and 10 bases, there was a span of 19 bases. The CDR3 nucleotides read TGCAGTGCAAGTCCCAGGACCCGGGGGTCACCCCTCCACTTT. It specifies CSASPRTRGSPLHF.

The chain employs TRBV27 and TRBJ2-7; 7 bases are a match to TRBD2. J gave up 2 bases and V 7 bases, and 20 bases lay outside the gene matches. This CDR3 has 18 residues. CDR1 is MNHEY and CDR2 is SMNVEV in the germline V gene (reference sequence). Written as DNA, the CDR3 is TGTGCCAGCATCGGAATGGGGACTTTGGCTAGCGGTCCCTACGAGCAGTACTTC. Protein sequence: CASIGMGTLASGPYEQYF.

This clone was counted only a few times. This rearrangement joins TRBV11-2 to TRBJ2-3; 7 nucleotides line up with TRBD1. Germline V CDR1 and CDR2: SGHAT, FQNNGV. V lost 6 bases to trimming and J lost 0 bases; unmatched junction nucleotides: 6. This CDR3 has 15 residues. The CDR3 reads CASSLTGASTDTQYF. CDR3 bases: TGTGCCAGCAGTCTCACAGGGGCTAGCACAGATACGCAGTATTTT.